These T cell receptor beta chains were read from a single sample in a study of blood T cells in healthy people across ages. A single record per CDR3 protein comes from TCRdb applying MiXCR to the 5' RACE reads. This sample has about 1 million distinct CDR3 sequences, with over 35% found just once. The sequenced material came from blood. The receptors stem from a woman in her sixties in good health. Both conserved end residues are part of each CDR3. A D gene is named only where the DNA matches it firmly. Size tells how often a clone was seen (once, few, many) or the class of an expanded clone, and some rows leave it out.

v_call d_call clone_size cdr3_aa
TRBV7-8 NA NA CASSLAHIYEQYF
TRBV12-3/TRBV12-4 NA NA CASSKFKDQHF
TRBV6-1 NA NA CASSAHSGTLYNEQFF
TRBV3-1 NA NA CASSPTVRDTDTQYF
TRBV27 NA NA CASSLLGGDNVLTF
TRBV20-1 NA NA CSARDPYGNEQFF
TRBV20-1 TRBD2 few CSAIAGGPSYEQYF
TRBV6-5 TRBD2 few CASSYTRFSGSYEQYF
TRBV7-9 NA once CASSLSMDSNQPQHF
TRBV3-1 NA NA CASSSSYEQFF
TRBV20-1 TRBD1 NA CSARVTGANSPLHF
TRBV6-5 NA NA CASSYSMGGLSEAFF
TRBV3-1 NA few CASRGRGEQYF
TRBV28 NA NA CASKANIGETQYF
TRBV7-2 NA NA CASSLNWRPPQGIYEQYF
TRBV5-1 NA few CASSREGGPTTDTQYF
TRBV18 NA NA CASSPGGENTEAFF
TRBV29-1 NA NA CNVEGGVPDTQYF
TRBV7-2 NA NA CASSLEASTGEQYF
TRBV28 TRBD2 NA CASRLAGELPEQFF
TRBV5-1 TRBD1 NA CASRDREAFF
TRBV6-2/TRBV6-3 NA once CASTGANYGYTF
TRBV12-3/TRBV12-4 NA NA CASQRRNTEAFF
TRBV6-1 TRBD1 NA CASGGQADGETQYF
TRBV20-1 NA few CSAWGGPGYTF
TRBV27 TRBD2 few CASRLAGTYEQYF
TRBV3-1 NA few CASSQDPTGQIYEQYF
TRBV7-9 TRBD2 few CASSTRTPTTSGNFYEQYF
TRBV5-4 TRBD2 NA CASSAGASGSTGELFF
TRBV6-2/TRBV6-3 NA few CASSYSGRRSSYNEQFF
TRBV20-1 NA NA CSAEGVSGANVLTF
TRBV5-1 NA NA CASRRTDDSTYEQYF
TRBV27 NA NA CASSPHMNTEAFF
TRBV6-1 NA NA CTSSEIRQGKPEAFF
TRBV27 TRBD1 few CASSLTGHGPEQYF
TRBV29-1 TRBD2 many CSGGLAANEQFF
TRBV29-1 TRBD1 few CSVAQGAMAEAFF
TRBV20-1 TRBD1 NA CSASPTTGVGETQYF
TRBV29-1 TRBD1 NA CSVRGQGENSPLHF
TRBV5-1 NA few CASSPRGLSSYNEQFF
TRBV20-1 TRBD2 NA CSAYSSSGREGQFF
TRBV2 NA few CASSDRADEQYF
TRBV18 NA NA CASSPRRTQETQYF
TRBV30 NA few CAWSGTSRSVEQYF
TRBV7-9 NA NA CASSLGRELYF
TRBV25-1 TRBD1 NA CAGSEAGTGGEQYF
TRBV3-1 NA NA CASSSQVPGETQYF
TRBV7-9 TRBD2 few CASSRGRASYNEQFF
TRBV27 TRBD2 few CATSPRSGRYEQYF
TRBV7-9 NA NA CASSLAGPHNEQFF
TRBV20-1 NA NA CSARDRSLAGADTQYF